The sequence of this TCR beta chain was determined in a study of CD8 T cells in ankylosing spondylitis. This CDR3 contains 14 residues. Germline V CDR1 and CDR2: DFQATT, SNEGSKA (reference sequence). V was trimmed by 3 bases and J by 2 bases, leaving 13 bases between them. MiXCR was run by TCRdb on the 5' RACE reads, yielding one entry per CDR3 protein. The sample contains 350,000 to 450,000 distinct CDR3 sequences, approximately 22% of which appear only once. The chain is built from TRBV20-1 and TRBJ2-5; tentatively, D is TRBD1 (5 bases). This receptor was identified in a male donor with ankylosing spondylitis or in good health (not recorded which). Sample: blood, either unsorted or a sorted T cell fraction (not recorded which). This chain's CDR3 is CSASKGQGQETQYF. CDR3 nucleotide sequence: TGCAGTGCTAGTAAGGGTCAGGGTCAAGAGACCCAGTACTTC.